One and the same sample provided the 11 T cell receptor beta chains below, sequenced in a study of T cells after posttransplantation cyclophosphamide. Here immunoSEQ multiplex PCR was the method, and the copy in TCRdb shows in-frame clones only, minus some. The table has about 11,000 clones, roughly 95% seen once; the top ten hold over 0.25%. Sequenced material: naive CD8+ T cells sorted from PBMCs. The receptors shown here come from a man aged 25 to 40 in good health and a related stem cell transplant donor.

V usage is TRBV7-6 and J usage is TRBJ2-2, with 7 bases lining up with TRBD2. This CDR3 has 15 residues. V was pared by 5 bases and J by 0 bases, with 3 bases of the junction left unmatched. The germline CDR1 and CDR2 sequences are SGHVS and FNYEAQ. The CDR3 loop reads CASSPAGANTGELFF. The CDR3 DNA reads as TGTGCCAGCAGCCCCGCGGGGGCGAACACCGGGGAGCTGTTTTTT.

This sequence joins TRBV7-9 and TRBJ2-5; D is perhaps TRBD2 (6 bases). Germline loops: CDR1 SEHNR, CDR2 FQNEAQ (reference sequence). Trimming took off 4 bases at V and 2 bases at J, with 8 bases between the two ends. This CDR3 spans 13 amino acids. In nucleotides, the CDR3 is TGTGCCAGCAGCTCGACTAGACAAGAGACCCAGTACTTC. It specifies CASSSTRQETQYF.

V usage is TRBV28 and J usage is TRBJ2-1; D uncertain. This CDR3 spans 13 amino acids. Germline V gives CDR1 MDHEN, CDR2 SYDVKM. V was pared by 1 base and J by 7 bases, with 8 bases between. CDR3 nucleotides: TGTGCCAGCAGTTTATCTCAGTATAATGAGCAGTTCTTC. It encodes CASSLSQYNEQFF.

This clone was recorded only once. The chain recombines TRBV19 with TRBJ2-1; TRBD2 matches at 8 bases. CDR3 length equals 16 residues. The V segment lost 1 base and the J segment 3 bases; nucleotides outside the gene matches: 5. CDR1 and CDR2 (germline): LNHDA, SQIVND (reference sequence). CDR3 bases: TGTGCCAGTAGTATAGGTTTTAGCGGGGACTACAATGAGCAGTTCTTC. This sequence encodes CASSIGFSGDYNEQFF.

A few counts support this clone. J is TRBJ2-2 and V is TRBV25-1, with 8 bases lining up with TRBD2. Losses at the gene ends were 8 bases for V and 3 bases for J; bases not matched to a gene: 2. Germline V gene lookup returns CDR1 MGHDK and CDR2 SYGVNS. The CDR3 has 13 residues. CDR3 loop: CASRGGDTGELFF. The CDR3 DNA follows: TGTGCCAGCCGGGGGGGGGACACCGGGGAGCTGTTTTTT.

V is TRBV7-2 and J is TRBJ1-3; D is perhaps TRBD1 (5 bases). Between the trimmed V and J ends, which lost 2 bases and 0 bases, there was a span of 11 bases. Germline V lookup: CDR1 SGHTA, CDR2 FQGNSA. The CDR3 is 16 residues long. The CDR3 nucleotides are TGTGCCAGCAGCTTACCGGACACCCTCTCTGGAAACACCATATATTTT. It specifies CASSLPDTLSGNTIYF.

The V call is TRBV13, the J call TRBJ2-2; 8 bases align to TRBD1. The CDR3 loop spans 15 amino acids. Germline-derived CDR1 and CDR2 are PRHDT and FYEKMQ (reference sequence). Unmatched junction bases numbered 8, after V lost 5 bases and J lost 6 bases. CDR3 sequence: CASSPEDRAPGELFF. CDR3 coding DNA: TGTGCCAGCAGCCCGGAGGACAGGGCTCCCGGGGAGCTGTTTTTT.

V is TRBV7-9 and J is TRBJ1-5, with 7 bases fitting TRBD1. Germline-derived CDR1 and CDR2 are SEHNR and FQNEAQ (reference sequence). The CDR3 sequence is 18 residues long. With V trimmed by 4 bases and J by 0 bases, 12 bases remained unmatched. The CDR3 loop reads CASSSDTGQVFSNQPQHF. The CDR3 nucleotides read TGTGCCAGCAGCTCAGACACCGGACAGGTGTTTAGCAATCAGCCCCAGCATTTT. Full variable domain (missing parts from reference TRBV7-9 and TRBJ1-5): DTGVSQNPRHKITKRGQNVTFRCDPISEHNRLYWYRQTLGQGPEFLTYFQNEAQLEKSRLLSDRFSAERPKGSFSTLEIQRTEQGDSAMYLCASSSDTGQVFSNQPQHFGDGTRLSIL.

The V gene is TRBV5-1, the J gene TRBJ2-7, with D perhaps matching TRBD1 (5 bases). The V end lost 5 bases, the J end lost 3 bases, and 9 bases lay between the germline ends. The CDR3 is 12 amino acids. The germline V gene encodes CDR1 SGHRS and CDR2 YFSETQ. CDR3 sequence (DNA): TGCGCCAGCAGTCCTACAGGCTACGAGCAGTACTTC. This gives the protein CASSPTGYEQYF. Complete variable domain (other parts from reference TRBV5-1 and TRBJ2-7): KAGVTQTPRYLIKTRGQQVTLSCSPISGHRSVSWYQQTPGQGLQFLFEYFSETQRNKGNFPGRFSGRQFSNSRSEMNVSTLELGDSALYLCASSPTGYEQYFGPGTRLTVT.

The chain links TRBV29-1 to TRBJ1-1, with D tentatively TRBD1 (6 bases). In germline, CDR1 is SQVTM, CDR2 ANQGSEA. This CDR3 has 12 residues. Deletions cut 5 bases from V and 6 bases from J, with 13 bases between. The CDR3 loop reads CSVLQGSAEAFF. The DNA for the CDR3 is TGCAGCGTTTTACAGGGATCCGCTGAAGCTTTCTTT.

CDR3 sequence: CASSDSRTHKSSYEQYF. The CDR3 nucleotides read TGTGCCAGCAGTGACTCGAGAACTCATAAGTCCTCCTACGAGCAGTACTTC. V gene TRBV2 combines with J gene TRBJ2-7; the D is unclear. The V gene lost 3 bases and the J gene lost 0 bases, with 18 bases spanning the gap. Germline loops: CDR1 SNHLY, CDR2 FYNNEI. The CDR3 has 17 amino acids.